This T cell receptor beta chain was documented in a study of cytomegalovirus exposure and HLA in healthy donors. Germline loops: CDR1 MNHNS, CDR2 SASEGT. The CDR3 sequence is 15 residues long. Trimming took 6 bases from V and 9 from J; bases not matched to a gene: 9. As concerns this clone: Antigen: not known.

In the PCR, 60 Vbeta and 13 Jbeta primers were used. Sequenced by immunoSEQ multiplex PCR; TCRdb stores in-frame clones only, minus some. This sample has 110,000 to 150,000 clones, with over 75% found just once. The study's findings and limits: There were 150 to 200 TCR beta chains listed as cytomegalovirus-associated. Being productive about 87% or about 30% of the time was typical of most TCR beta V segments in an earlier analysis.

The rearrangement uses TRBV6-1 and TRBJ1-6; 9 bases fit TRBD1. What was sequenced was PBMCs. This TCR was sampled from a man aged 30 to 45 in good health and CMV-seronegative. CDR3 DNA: TGTGCCAGCAGAGTCTGGACAGGGGATAGTTCACCCCTCCACTTT. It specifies CASRVWTGDSSPLHF.